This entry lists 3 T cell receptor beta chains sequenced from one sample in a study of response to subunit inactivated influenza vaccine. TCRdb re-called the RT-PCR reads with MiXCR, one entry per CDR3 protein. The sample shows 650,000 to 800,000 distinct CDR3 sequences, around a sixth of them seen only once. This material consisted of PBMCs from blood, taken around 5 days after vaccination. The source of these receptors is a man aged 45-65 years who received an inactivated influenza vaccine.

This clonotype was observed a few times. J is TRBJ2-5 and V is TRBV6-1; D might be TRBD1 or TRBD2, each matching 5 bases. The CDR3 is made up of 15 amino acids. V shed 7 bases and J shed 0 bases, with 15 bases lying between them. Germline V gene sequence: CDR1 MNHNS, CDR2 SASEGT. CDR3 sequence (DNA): TGTGCCAGCAAATGGGGGAAAACGTACCAAGAGACCCAGTACTTC. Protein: CASKWGKTYQETQYF.

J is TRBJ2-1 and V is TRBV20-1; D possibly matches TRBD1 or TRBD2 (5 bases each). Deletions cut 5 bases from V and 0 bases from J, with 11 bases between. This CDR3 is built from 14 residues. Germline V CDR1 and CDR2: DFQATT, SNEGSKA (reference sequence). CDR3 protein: CSAPGRLSYNEQFF. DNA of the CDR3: TGCAGTGCTCCGGGACGCCTCTCCTACAATGAGCAGTTCTTC.

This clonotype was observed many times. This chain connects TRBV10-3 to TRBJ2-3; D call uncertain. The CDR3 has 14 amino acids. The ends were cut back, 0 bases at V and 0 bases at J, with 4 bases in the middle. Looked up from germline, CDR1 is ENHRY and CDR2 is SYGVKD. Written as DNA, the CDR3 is TGTGCCATCAGTGAGTCGACGAGCACAGATACGCAGTATTTT. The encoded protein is CAISESTSTDTQYF.